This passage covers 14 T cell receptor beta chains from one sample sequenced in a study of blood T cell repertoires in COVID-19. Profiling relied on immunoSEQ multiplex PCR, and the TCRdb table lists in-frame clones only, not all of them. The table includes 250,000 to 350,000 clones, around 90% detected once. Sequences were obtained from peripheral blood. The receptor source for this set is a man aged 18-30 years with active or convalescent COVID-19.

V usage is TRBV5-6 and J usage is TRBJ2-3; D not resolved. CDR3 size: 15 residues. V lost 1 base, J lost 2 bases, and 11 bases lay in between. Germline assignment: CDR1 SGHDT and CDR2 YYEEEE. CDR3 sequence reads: CASSLIELNTDTQYF. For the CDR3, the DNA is TGTGCCAGCAGCTTGATCGAGCTTAACACAGATACGCAGTATTTT.

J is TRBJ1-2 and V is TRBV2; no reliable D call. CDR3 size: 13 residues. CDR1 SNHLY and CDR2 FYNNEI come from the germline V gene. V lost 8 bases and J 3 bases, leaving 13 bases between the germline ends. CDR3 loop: CASSLAAHYGYTF. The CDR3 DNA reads TGTGCCAGCTCCCTAGCAGCCCACTATGGCTACACCTTC.

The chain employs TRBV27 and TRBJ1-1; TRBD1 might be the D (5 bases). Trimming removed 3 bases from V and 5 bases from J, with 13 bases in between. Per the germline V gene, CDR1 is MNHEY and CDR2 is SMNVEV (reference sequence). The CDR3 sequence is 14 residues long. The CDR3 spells CASSLTARGTEAFF. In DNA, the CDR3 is TGTGCCAGCAGTTTGACAGCTCGGGGGACTGAAGCTTTCTTT.

This chain's CDR3 is CASSADRGQTYNEQFF. In nucleotides, the CDR3 is TGTGCCAGCAGCGCGGACAGGGGGCAGACCTACAATGAGCAGTTCTTC. The chain has TRBV5-6 and TRBJ2-1; 11 nucleotides agree with TRBD1. The trim removed 4 bases at V and 2 bases at J, leaving 5 bases unmatched. This CDR3 comprises 16 residues. The V gene's germline CDR1 is SGHDT and CDR2 YYEEEE.

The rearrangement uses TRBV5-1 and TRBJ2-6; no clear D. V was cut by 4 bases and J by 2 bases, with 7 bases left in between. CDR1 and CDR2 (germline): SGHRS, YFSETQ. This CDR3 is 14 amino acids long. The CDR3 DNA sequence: TGCGCCAGCAGCCGTACTGCTGGGGCCAACGTCCTGACTTTC. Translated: CASSRTAGANVLTF.

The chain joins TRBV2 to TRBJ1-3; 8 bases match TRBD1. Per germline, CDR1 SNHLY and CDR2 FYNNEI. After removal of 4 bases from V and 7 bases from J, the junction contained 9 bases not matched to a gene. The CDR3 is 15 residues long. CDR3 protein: CASSGPGGPGNTIYF. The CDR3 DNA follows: TGTGCCAGCAGTGGCCCAGGGGGCCCAGGGAACACCATATATTTT.

Here the CDR3 reads CASSVEGVNNQPQHF. CDR3 nucleotides: TGTGCCAGCAGCGTAGAGGGGGTTAACAATCAGCCCCAGCATTTT. The V gene is TRBV9, the J gene TRBJ1-5; weak D call: TRBD1 (6 bases). V was shortened by 0 bases and J by 3 bases, with 10 bases between the two germline ends. CDR3 length: 15 residues. CDR1 is SGDLS and CDR2 is YYNGEE in the germline V gene.

The CDR3 here is CASNLAGGPNSEQFF. The CDR3 coding sequence is TGCGCCAGCAACCTAGCGGGAGGGCCGAACTCTGAGCAGTTCTTC. This rearrangement joins TRBV5-1 to TRBJ2-1; TRBD2 matches 12 bases. The CDR3 runs 15 residues. Germline V CDR1 and CDR2: SGHRS, YFSETQ. J gave up 9 bases and V 6 bases, and 10 bases lay outside the gene matches.

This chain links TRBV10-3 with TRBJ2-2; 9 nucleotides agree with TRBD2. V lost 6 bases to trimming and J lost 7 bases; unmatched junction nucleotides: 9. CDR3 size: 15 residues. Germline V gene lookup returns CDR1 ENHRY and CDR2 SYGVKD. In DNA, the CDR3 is TGTGCCATCAGCGCGTTGGCGGGAGGGGGCGGGGAGCTGTTTTTT. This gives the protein CAISALAGGGGELFF.

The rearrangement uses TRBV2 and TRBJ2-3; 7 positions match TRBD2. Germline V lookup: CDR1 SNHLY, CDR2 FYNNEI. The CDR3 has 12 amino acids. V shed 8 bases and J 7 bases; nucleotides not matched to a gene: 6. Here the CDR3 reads CASQRGRNTQYF. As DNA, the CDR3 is TGTGCCAGCCAGCGGGGTCGAAATACGCAGTATTTT.

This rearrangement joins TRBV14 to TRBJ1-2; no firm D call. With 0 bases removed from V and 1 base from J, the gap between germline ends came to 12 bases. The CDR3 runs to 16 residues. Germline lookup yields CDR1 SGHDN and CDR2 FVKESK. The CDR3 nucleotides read TGTGCCAGCAGCCAAGACTGGCCGATTCTTAACTATGGCTACACCTTC. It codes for CASSQDWPILNYGYTF.

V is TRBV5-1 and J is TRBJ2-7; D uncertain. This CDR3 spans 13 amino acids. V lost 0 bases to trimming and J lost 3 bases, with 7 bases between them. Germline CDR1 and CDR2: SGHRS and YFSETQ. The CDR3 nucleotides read TGCGCCAGCAGCTTGGGGCAGTACTACGAGCAGTACTTC. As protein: CASSLGQYYEQYF.

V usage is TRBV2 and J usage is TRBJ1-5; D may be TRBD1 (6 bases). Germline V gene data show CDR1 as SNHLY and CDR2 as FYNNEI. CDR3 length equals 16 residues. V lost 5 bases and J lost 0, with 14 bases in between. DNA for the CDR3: TGTGCCAGCAGTCCGGGACAATCGTATAGCAATCAGCCCCAGCATTTT. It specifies CASSPGQSYSNQPQHF.

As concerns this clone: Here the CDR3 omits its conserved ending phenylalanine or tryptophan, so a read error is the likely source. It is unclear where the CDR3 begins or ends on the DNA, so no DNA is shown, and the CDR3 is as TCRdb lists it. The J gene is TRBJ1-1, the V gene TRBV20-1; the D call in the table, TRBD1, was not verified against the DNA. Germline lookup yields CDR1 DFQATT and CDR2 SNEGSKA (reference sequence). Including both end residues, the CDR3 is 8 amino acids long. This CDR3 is CSASLGAN.